This T cell receptor (beta chain) was recovered during a study of T cell responses to AZD1222 COVID-19 vaccine. Only one count was recorded for this clone. This CDR3 region has 15 residues. Trimming removed 0 bases from V and 3 bases from J, with 12 bases in between. Per the germline V gene, CDR1 is SQVTM and CDR2 is ANQGSEA. TCRdb's copy holds only in-frame clones and misses some; the assay was immunoSEQ multiplex PCR. The sample lists 250,000 to 300,000 clones; around 92% were seen once. The J gene is TRBJ2-1, the V gene TRBV29-1, with D hard to call. The receptor's source is an adult who received the AZD1222 COVID-19 vaccine. The source was peripheral blood, collected 28 days after the second AZD1222 dose. CDR3 amino acids: CSVEDPFLYYNEQFF. In nucleotides, the CDR3 is TGCAGCGTTGAAGACCCCTTTCTATACTACAATGAGCAGTTCTTC.